The sequence of this T cell receptor beta chain was determined in a study of PD-L1 blockade in urothelial cancer. On the study more broadly: Patients' histories included 0 to 3 prior chemotherapy regimens. Samples of blood were analyzed 3 weeks (second dose) and 6 weeks after treatment start. T cells numbered a median of approximately 150,000 in the blood samples.

Time point given: pretreatment peripheral blood. Trimming took 7 bases from V and 3 from J, leaving 13 bases between them. The CDR3 totals 14 residues. The V gene's germline CDR1 is MNHNS and CDR2 SASEGT. The templates were synthetic TCR analogs, and they were spiked into each PCR. Some clones are missing from TCRdb's copy, which holds only in-frame ones; the method was immunoSEQ multiplex PCR. The data show roughly 55,000 clones, with approximately 86% seen just once and around 20% held by the top ten. This clone has just one count. Sequenced material: PBMCs, taken around atezolizumab (anti-PD-L1) treatment. This clonotype was obtained from a man aged 60 to 75 with urothelial cancer. The gene calls are TRBV6-1 and TRBJ1-3; TRBD1 is a possible D gene (5 bases). The CDR3 here is CASIIRGGGNTIYF. In DNA form, the CDR3 reads TGTGCCAGCATCATTAGGGGCGGTGGAAACACCATATATTTT.